This note documents a single TCR beta chain sequence. TCRdb's table, derived via immunoSEQ multiplex PCR, lists solely in-frame clones and lacks some. Of 200,000 or so clones detected, about 84% appear once; the ten largest clones hold about 5%. The data were taken from a study of blood T cell repertoires in COVID-19. Germline values: CDR1 MDHEN, CDR2 SYDVKM. Trimming took off 7 bases at V and 1 base at J, with 19 bases between the two ends. There are 16 residues in the CDR3. The J gene is TRBJ1-1, the V gene TRBV28; D perhaps matches TRBD1 (5 bases). The TCR comes from a woman between 25 and 40 years old with acute or convalescent COVID-19. The sample was peripheral blood. CDR3 nucleotides: TGTGCCAGCATCAAAAGGACAACAGCTAGGAACACTGAAGCTTTCTTT. Amino acid sequence: CASIKRTTARNTEAFF.